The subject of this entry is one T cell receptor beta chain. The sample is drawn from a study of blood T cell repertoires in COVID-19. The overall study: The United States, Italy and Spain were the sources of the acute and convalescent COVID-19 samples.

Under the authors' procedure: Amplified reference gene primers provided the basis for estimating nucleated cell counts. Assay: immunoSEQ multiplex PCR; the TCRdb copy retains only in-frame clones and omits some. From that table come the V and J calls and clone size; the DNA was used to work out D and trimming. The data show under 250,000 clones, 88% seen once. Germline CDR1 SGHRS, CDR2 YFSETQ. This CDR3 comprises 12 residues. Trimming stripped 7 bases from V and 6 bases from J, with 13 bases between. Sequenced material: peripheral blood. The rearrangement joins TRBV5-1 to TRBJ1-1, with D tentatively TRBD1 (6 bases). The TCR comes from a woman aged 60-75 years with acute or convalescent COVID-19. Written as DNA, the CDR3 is TGCGCCAGCGGTGCACAGGGAGCTGAAGCTTTCTTT. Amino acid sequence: CASGAQGAEAFF.